What follows are 15 T cell receptor beta chains derived from one specimen sequenced in a study of molecular identifiers for immune sequencing clone quantification. TCRdb reprocessed the PCR reads with MiXCR, giving one entry per CDR3 protein. The table has approximately 680,000 distinct CDR3 sequences, less than 30% seen once. Input material: naive CD8+ T cells from blood, with Jurkat cell RNA spiked in. Noted subset: FACS-sorted CD8+CD4-CCR7+CD45RA+ naive T cells. The source is a human donor in good health. Some libraries in this study had Jurkat cell RNA spiked in.

This clonotype was recorded only once. A read error may explain this, as a much larger clone is one base away. The chain recombines TRBV10-2 with TRBJ1-4, with 7 bases aligning to TRBD1. Germline loops: CDR1 WSHSY, CDR2 SAAADI. V gave up 8 bases and J gave up 11 bases; unmatched junction bases: 11. The CDR3 consists of 13 residues. The CDR3 sequence is CASAGTAGDKLFF. The CDR3 nucleotides are TGCGCCAGCGCCGGGACAGCTGGGGATAAACTGTTTTTT.

This clonotype was picked up a small number of times. The junction and the germline gene differ at one end; a read error may be behind it. The chain is built from TRBV19 and TRBJ2-7; the D is unclear. CDR3 length: 13 amino acids. Germline loops: CDR1 LNHDA, CDR2 SQIVND (reference sequence). CDR3 region: CASSIGFSYDQYF. The CDR3 DNA reads TGTGCCAGTAGTATAGGTTTTTCCTACGATCAGTACTTC.

Points on this clonotype: Just one base apart from a much larger clone, this may be a read error. The chain links TRBV19 to TRBJ1-2; D call uncertain. From germline, CDR1 is LNHDA and CDR2 SQIVND (reference sequence). Trimming took 5 bases from V and 8 from J, leaving 15 bases between them. CDR3 size: 13 residues. CDR3 region: CASSYGAPDGYTF. The CDR3 DNA reads as TGTGCCAGTAGTTATGGTGCCCCCGACGGCTACACCTTC.

This clonotype came up many times. The J gene is TRBJ2-3, the V gene TRBV7-6; the D is unclear. CDR1 and CDR2 (germline): SGHVS, FNYEAQ. CDR3 size: 17 residues. V was trimmed by 0 bases and J by 2 bases, leaving 15 bases between them. The CDR3 protein is CASSLAPSDTLTDTQYF. CDR3 sequence (DNA): TGTGCCAGCAGCTTAGCACCTAGTGATACCCTCACAGATACGCAGTATTTT.

This clonotype occurred many times. The rearrangement joins TRBV7-9 to TRBJ2-3, with TRBD2 as a possible D gene (6 bases). Germline-derived CDR1 and CDR2 are SEHNR and FQNEAQ (reference sequence). Trimming took 1 base from V and 3 from J, leaving 11 bases between them. The CDR3 loop spans 15 amino acids. CDR3 residues: CASSLVAVATDTQYF. CDR3 in DNA: TGTGCCAGCAGCTTAGTAGCGGTAGCTACAGATACGCAGTATTTT. Supplemented by reference TRBV7-9 and TRBJ2-3, the full variable domain reads DTGVSQNPRHKITKRGQNVTFRCDPISEHNRLYWYRQTLGQGPEFLTYFQNEAQLEKSRLLSDRFSAERPKGSFSTLEIQRTEQGDSAMYLCASSLVAVATDTQYFGPGTRLTVL.

V and J are TRBV7-9 and TRBJ2-5, with 8 bases matching TRBD1. Germline assignment: CDR1 SEHNR and CDR2 FQNEAQ (reference sequence). The CDR3 spans 15 residues. The J segment lost 4 bases and the V segment lost 3 bases, leaving 7 bases of the junction unmatched. DNA of the CDR3: TGTGCCAGCAGCTTTTGGCAGGGGGCCCCAGAGACCCAGTACTTC. It encodes CASSFWQGAPETQYF.

Comment on this clonotype: An end of the junction differs from the germline gene, which may be a read error. The chain combines TRBV12-3 or TRBV12-4 with TRBJ2-7; D gene uncertain. CDR3 length equals 14 residues. The CDR3 DNA follows: TGTGCCAGCAGCCCGTTTGGGTCCTCTGACGAGCCGTACTTC. It yields the protein CASSPFGSSDEPYF.

Many counts were recorded for this clonotype. This chain uses TRBV5-1 with TRBJ2-7; D ambiguous. Trimming stripped 0 bases from V and 2 bases from J, with 9 bases between. CDR3 size: 14 residues. Germline assignment: CDR1 SGHRS and CDR2 YFSETQ. The CDR3 DNA is TGCGCCAGCAGCTTGGATACGCCCGCCTACGAGCAGTACTTC. Translation: CASSLDTPAYEQYF.

This clonotype has only a few counts. This chain links TRBV19 with TRBJ2-3; D is ambiguous. This CDR3 region has 13 residues. V was pared by 7 bases and J by 0 bases, with 8 bases between. Germline V lookup: CDR1 LNHDA, CDR2 SQIVND (reference sequence). CDR3 region: CASISTSTDTQYF. In DNA, the CDR3 is TGTGCCAGTATTTCTACTAGCACAGATACGCAGTATTTT.

Remarks on this clonotype: A much larger clone differs by one base, so this may be a read error. The chain has TRBV2 and TRBJ1-1; no definite D call. V was clipped by 9 bases and J by 1 base, with 9 bases between them. Germline CDR1 is SNHLY and CDR2 is FYNNEI. The CDR3 is 12 residues long. The CDR3 nucleotides are TGTGCCAGGACAAACCCGAACACTGAAGCTTTCTTT. Its translation is CARTNPNTEAFF.

This clonotype was seen many times. This rearrangement joins TRBV5-6 to TRBJ2-7; D perhaps matches TRBD2 (6 bases). This CDR3 is built from 15 residues. In germline, CDR1 is SGHDT, CDR2 YYEEEE. V lost 0 bases, J lost 2 bases, and 12 bases lay in between. CDR3 nucleotide sequence: TGTGCCAGCAGCTTGGCCCCCGGGAGAGCCTACGAGCAGTACTTC. It translates to CASSLAPGRAYEQYF.

As regards this clonotype: A clone one base away is much larger, so this may be a read error. The conserved phenylalanine or tryptophan normally closing the CDR3 is absent here, so this likely arose from a read error. V and J are TRBV4-3 and TRBJ2-3; D is unclear. The V gene lost 1 base and the J gene lost 0 bases, with 8 bases spanning the gap. Germline V gives CDR1 LGHNA, CDR2 YSLEER. This CDR3 comprises 15 residues. The CDR3 spells CASSQGTPSTDTQYC. In nucleotides, the CDR3 is TGCGCCAGCAGCCAAGGGACCCCAAGCACAGATACGCAGTATTGT.

CDR3 protein: CATSREVGTADTQYF. The CDR3 coding sequence is TGTGCCACCAGCAGAGAGGTGGGCACGGCAGATACGCAGTATTTT. The gene calls are TRBV15 and TRBJ2-3; D is uncertain. Germline V CDR1 and CDR2: LNHNV, YYDKDF (reference sequence). V lost 0 bases, J lost 4 bases, and 11 bases lay in between. This CDR3 contains 15 residues.

This clonotype was observed a few times. This chain joins TRBV7-2 and TRBJ2-1, with D tentatively TRBD2 (6 bases). V gave up 1 base and J gave up 0 bases, with 10 bases separating them. Germline CDR1 and CDR2: SGHTA and FQGNSA. This CDR3 region has 16 residues. CDR3 protein: CASSLVGGNSYNEQFF. The DNA of the CDR3 is TGTGCCAGCAGCTTAGTTGGCGGGAACTCCTACAATGAGCAGTTCTTC.

This clonotype was detected only a few times. The genes are TRBV4-1 and TRBJ2-7; no clear D. This CDR3 comprises 13 residues. V dropped 1 base and J dropped 3 bases, with 7 bases sitting between them. The germline gives CDR1 MGHRA, CDR2 YSYEKL. CDR3 sequence: CASSQGMNYEQYF. The CDR3 coding sequence is TGCGCCAGCAGCCAAGGGATGAACTACGAGCAGTACTTC.